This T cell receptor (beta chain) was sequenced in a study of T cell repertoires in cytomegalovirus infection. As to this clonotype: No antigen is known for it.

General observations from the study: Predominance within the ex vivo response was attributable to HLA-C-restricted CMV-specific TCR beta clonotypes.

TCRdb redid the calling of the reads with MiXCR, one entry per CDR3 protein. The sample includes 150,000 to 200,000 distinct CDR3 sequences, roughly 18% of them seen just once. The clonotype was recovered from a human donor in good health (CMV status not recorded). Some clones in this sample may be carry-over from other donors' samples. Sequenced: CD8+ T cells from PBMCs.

The CDR3: CSARTEIDYEQYF. The CDR3 DNA reads as TGCAGTGCTAGGACCGAGATCGACTACGAGCAGTACTTC. The V gene is TRBV20-1, the J gene TRBJ2-7; D remains unclear. There are 13 residues in the CDR3. Germline assignment: CDR1 DFQATT and CDR2 SNEGSKA (reference sequence). Trimming shortened V by 3 bases and J by 3 bases, and 12 bases separated the two germline ends.